This T cell receptor beta chain emerged from a study of cytomegalovirus exposure and HLA in healthy donors. On the study more broadly: Earlier findings included about 120 million unique TCR beta sequences obtained from about 179 million T cells. In an early release, HLA-typed donors contributed some 82 million unique TCR sequences.

Both 60 Vbeta primers and 13 Jbeta primers went into the PCR. Per the original methods: Unique TCR beta chains numbered about 80 million in a later analysis, with roughly 9.9 million shared. Here immunoSEQ multiplex PCR was the method, and the copy in TCRdb shows in-frame clones only, minus some. The V and J calls and clone size come from that table; D and trimming were worked out from the DNA. The sample lists 150,000 to 200,000 clones; 75% to 90% were seen once. Regarding the study as a whole: Earlier findings revealed that most TCR beta V segments proved productive either about 87% or about 30% of the time.

Note on this clone: Its antigen is not known.

This CDR3 has 14 amino acids. The germline gives CDR1 MNHEY, CDR2 SMNVEV (reference sequence). With V trimmed by 5 bases and J by 7 bases, 8 bases remained unmatched. Sequencing was done on a sample of PBMCs. The sequence came from a man in his forties or fifties in good health and CMV-seropositive. This chain joins TRBV27 and TRBJ1-5, with TRBD1 identical over 7 bases. As DNA, the CDR3 is TGTGCCAGCAGTCTGACAGGGACGAGACAGCCCCAGCATTTT. Encoded protein: CASSLTGTRQPQHF.